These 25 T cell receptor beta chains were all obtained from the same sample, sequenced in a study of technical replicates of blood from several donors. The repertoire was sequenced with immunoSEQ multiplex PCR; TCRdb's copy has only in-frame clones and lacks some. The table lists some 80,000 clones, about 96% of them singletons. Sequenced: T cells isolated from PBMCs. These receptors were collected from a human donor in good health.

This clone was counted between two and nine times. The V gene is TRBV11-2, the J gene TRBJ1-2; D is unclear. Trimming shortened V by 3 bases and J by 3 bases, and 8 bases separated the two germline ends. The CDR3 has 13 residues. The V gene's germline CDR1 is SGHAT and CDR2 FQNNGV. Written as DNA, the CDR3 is TGTGCCAGCAGCTTTTCCGGTTACTATGGCTACACCTTC. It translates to CASSFSGYYGYTF.

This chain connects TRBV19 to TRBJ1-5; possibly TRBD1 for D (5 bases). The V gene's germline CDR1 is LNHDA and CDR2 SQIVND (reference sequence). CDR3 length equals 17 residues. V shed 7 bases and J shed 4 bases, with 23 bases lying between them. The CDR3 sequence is CASTPRGDRLYNQPQHF. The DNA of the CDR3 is TGTGCCAGTACCCCTAGAGGAGACAGACTCTATAATCAGCCCCAGCATTTT.

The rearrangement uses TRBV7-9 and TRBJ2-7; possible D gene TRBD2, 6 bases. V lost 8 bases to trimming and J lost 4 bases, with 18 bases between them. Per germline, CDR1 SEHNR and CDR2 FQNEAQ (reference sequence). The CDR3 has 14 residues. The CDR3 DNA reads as TGTGCCAGCGGAGGTGGGAGGACGGGTTACGAGCAGTACTTC. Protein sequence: CASGGGRTGYEQYF.

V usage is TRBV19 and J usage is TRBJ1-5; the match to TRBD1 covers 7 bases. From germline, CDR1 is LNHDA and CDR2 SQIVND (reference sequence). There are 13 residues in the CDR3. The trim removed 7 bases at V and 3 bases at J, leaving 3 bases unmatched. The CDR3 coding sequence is TGTGCCAGTACGGGGACAGCCAATCAGCCCCAGCATTTT. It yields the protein CASTGTANQPQHF. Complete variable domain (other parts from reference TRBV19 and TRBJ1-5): DGGITQSPKYLFRKEGQNVTLSCEQNLNHDAMYWYRQDPGQGLRLIYYSQIVNDFQKGDIAEGYSVSREKKESFPLTVTSAQKNPTAFYLCASTGTANQPQHFGDGTRLSIL.

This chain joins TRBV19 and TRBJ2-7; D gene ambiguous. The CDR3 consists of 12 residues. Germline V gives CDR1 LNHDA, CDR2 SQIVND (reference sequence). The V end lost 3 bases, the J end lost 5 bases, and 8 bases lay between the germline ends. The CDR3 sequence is CASSIVSDEQYF. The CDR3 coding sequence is TGTGCCAGTAGTATTGTTTCGGACGAGCAGTACTTC.

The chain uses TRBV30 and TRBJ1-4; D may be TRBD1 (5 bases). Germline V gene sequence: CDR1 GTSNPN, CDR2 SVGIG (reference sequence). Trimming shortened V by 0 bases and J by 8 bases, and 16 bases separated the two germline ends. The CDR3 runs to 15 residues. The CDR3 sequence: CAWSVLTSWGEKLFF. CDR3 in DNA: TGTGCCTGGAGTGTTTTGACCTCTTGGGGCGAAAAACTGTTTTTT.

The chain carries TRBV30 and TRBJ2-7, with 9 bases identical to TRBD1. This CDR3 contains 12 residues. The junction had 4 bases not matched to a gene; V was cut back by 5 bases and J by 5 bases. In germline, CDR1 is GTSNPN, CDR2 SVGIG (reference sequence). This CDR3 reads CAWGDRDHEQYF. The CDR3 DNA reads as TGTGCCTGGGGGGACAGGGACCACGAGCAGTACTTC.

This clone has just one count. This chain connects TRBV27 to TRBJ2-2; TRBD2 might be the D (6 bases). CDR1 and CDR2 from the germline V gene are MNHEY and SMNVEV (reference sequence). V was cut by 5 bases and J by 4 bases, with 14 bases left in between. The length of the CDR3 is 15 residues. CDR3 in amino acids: CASSPGVRATGELFF. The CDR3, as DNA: TGTGCCAGCAGTCCGGGAGTGAGGGCCACCGGGGAGCTGTTTTTT.

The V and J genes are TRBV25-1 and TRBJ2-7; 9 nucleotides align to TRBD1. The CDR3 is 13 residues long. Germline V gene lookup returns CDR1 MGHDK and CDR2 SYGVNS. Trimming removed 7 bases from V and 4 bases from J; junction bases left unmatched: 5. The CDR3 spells CASIRTGDYEQYF. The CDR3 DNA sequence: TGTGCCAGCATTAGGACAGGGGATTACGAGCAGTACTTC.

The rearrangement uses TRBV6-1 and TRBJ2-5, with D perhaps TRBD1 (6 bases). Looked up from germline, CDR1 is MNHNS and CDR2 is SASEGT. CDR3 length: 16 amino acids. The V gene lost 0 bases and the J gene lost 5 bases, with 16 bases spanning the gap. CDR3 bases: TGTGCCAGCAGTGAAGCTTTGACAGGTGTCTGGGAGACCCAGTACTTC. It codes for CASSEALTGVWETQYF.

In DNA form, the CDR3 reads TGTGCCAGTAGTATTATACTATCTGGAGATCAGCCCCAGCATTTT. Residues: CASSIILSGDQPQHF. The chain employs TRBV19 and TRBJ1-5; D ambiguous. CDR1 LNHDA and CDR2 SQIVND come from the germline V gene (reference sequence). Between the trimmed V and J ends, which lost 3 bases and 5 bases, there was a span of 14 bases. There are 15 residues in the CDR3. The variable domain in full, completed from reference TRBV19 and TRBJ1-5, reads DGGITQSPKYLFRKEGQNVTLSCEQNLNHDAMYWYRQDPGQGLRLIYYSQIVNDFQKGDIAEGYSVSREKKESFPLTVTSAQKNPTAFYLCASSIILSGDQPQHFGDGTRLSIL.

The CDR3 sequence is CASSTYRITNEKLFF. In DNA form, the CDR3 reads TGCGCCAGCAGCACTTACAGGATAACTAATGAAAAACTGTTTTTT. J is TRBJ1-4 and V is TRBV4-1; a possible D gene is TRBD1 (5 bases). This CDR3 is 15 amino acids long. Looked up from germline, CDR1 is MGHRA and CDR2 is YSYEKL. V was trimmed by 5 bases and J by 1 base, leaving 11 bases between them.

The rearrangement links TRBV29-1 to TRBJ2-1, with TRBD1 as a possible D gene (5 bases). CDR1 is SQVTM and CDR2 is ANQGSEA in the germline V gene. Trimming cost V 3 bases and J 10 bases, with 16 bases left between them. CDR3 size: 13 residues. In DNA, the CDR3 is TGCAGCGTTGAGGTAGGGGTGAGGAGCGAGCAGTTCTTC. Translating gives CSVEVGVRSEQFF.

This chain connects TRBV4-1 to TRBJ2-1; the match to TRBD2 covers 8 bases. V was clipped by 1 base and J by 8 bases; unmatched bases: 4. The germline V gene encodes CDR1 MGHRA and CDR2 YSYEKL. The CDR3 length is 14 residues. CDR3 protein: CASSQGSGTDEQFF. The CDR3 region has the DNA TGCGCCAGCAGCCAAGGTAGCGGGACCGATGAGCAGTTCTTC.

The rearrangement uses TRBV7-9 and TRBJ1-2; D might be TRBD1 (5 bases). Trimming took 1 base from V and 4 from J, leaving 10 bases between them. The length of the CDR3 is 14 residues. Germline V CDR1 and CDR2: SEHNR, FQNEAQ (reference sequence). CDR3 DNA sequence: TGTGCCAGCAGCTTAGAAGGGGTTATCTATGGCTACACCTTC. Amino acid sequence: CASSLEGVIYGYTF. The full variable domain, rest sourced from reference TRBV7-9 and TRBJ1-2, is DTGVSQNPRHKITKRGQNVTFRCDPISEHNRLYWYRQTLGQGPEFLTYFQNEAQLEKSRLLSDRFSAERPKGSFSTLEIQRTEQGDSAMYLCASSLEGVIYGYTFGSGTRLTVV.

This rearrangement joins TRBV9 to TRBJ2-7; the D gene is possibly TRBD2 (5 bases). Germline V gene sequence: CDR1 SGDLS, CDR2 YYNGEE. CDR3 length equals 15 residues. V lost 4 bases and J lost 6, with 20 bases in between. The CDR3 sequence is CASSPSGPGHGEQYF. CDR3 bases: TGTGCCAGCAGCCCAAGCGGCCCCGGTCATGGCGAGCAGTACTTC.

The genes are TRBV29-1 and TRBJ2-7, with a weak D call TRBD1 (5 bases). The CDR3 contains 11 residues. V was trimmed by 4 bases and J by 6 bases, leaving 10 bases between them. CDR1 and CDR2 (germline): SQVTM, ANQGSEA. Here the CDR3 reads CSVGLTVEQYF. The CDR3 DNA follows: TGCAGCGTTGGCCTGACAGTCGAGCAGTACTTC.

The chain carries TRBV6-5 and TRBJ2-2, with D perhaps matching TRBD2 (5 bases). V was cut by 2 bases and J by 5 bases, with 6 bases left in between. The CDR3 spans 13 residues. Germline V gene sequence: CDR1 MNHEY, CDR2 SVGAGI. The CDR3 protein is CASSYRGTGELFF. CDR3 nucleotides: TGTGCCAGCAGTTACCGGGGTACCGGGGAGCTGTTTTTT.

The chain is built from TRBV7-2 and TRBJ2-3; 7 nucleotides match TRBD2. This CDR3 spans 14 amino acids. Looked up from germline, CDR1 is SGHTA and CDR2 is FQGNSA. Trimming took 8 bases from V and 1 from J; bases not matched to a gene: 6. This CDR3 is CASGRLAGTDTQYF. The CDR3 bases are TGTGCCAGCGGGCGCCTAGCGGGCACAGATACGCAGTATTTT.

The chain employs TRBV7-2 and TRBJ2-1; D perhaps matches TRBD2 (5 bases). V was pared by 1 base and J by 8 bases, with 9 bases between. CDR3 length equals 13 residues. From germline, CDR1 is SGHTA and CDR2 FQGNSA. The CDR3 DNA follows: TGTGCCAGCAGCTTAGTTGCCGGGGATGAGCAGTTCTTC. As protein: CASSLVAGDEQFF. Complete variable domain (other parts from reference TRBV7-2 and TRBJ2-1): GAGVSQSPSNKVTEKGKDVELRCDPISGHTALYWYRQSLGQGLEFLIYFQGNSAPDKSGLPSDRFSAERTGGSVSTLTIQRTQQEDSAVYLCASSLVAGDEQFFGPGTRLTVL.

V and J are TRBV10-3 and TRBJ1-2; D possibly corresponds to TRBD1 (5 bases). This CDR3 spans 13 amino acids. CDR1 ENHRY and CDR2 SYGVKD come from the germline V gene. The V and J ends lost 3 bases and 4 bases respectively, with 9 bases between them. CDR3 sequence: CAISEDRSYGYTF. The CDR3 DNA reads TGTGCCATCAGTGAAGACAGATCCTATGGCTACACCTTC.

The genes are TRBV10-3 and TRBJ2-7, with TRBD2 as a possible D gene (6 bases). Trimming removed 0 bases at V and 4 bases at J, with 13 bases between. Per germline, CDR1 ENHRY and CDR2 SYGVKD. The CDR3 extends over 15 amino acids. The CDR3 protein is CAISESGGTPYEQYF. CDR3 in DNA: TGTGCCATCAGTGAGTCGGGGGGAACCCCTTACGAGCAGTACTTC.

The CDR3 sequence: CASSSDRETQYF. The CDR3 bases are TGTGCCAGCAGTTCAGACAGGGAGACCCAGTACTTC. The V gene is TRBV28, the J gene TRBJ2-5; a possible D gene is TRBD1 (6 bases). Germline CDR1 is MDHEN and CDR2 is SYDVKM. Trimming removed 4 bases from V and 5 bases from J, with 8 bases in between. The CDR3 has 12 residues. Full variable domain (outside the CDR3, taken from reference TRBV28 and TRBJ2-5): DVKVTQSSRYLVKRTGEKVFLECVQDMDHENMFWYRQDPGLGLRLIYFSYDVKMKEKGDIPEGYSVSREKKERFSLILESASTNQTSMYLCASSSDRETQYFGPGTRLLVL.

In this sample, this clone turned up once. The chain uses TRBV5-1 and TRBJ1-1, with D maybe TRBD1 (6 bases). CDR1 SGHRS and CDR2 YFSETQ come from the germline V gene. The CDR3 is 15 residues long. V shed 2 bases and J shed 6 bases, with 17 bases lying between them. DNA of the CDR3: TGCGCCAGCAGCTTAGCGACAGGCTCCTACGCTGAAGCTTTCTTT. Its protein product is CASSLATGSYAEAFF.

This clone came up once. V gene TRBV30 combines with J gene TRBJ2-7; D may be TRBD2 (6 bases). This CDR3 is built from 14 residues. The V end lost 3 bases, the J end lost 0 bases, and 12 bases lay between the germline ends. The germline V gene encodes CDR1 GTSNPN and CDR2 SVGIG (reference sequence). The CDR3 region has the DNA TGTGCCTGGAGCCCGGGAGTCCGCTCCTACGAGCAGTACTTC. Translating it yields CAWSPGVRSYEQYF.